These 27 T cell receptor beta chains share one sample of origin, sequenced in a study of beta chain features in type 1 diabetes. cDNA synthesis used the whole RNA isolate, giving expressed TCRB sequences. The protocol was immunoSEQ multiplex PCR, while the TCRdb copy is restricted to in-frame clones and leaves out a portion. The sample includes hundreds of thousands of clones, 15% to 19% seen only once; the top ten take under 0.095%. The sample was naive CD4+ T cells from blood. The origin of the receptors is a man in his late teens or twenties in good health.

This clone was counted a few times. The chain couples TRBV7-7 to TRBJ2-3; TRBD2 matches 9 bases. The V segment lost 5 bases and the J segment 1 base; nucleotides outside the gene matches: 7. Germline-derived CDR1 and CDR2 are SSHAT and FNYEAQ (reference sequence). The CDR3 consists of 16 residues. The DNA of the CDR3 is TGTGCCAGCAGCCGGGGACTAGCCAGCGGCACAGATACGCAGTATTTT. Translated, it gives CASSRGLASGTDTQYF.

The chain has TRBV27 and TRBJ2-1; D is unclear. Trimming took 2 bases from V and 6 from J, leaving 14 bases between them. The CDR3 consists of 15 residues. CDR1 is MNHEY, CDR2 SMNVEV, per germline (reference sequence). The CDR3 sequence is CASSLRQHTGNEQFF. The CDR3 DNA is TGTGCCAGCAGTTTACGGCAACATACGGGCAATGAGCAGTTCTTC.

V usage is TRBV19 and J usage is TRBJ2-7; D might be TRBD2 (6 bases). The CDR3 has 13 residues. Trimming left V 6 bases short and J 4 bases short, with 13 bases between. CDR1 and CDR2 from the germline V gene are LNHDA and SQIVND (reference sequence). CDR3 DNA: TGTGCCAGTAGCCGAGGGCGGGATTACGAGCAGTACTTC. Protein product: CASSRGRDYEQYF.

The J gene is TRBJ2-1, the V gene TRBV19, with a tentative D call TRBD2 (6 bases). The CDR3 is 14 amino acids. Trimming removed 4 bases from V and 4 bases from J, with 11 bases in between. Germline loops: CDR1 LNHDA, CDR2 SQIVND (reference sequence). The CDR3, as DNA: TGTGCCAGTAGTACACGGGGGTTATACAATGAGCAGTTCTTC. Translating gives CASSTRGLYNEQFF.

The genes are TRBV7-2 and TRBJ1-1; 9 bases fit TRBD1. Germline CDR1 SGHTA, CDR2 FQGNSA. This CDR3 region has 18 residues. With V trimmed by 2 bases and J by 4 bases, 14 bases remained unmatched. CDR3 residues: CASSLKTGTGNRGTEAFF. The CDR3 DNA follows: TGTGCCAGCAGCTTAAAAACCGGGACAGGGAATAGGGGCACTGAAGCTTTCTTT.

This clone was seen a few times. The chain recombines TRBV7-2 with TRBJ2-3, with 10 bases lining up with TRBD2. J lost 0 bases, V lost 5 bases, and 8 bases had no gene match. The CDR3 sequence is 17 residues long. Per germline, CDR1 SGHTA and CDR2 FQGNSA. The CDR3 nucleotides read TGTGCCAGCAGCGAACCCCCTAGCGGGGGAAGCACAGATACGCAGTATTTT. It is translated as CASSEPPSGGSTDTQYF.

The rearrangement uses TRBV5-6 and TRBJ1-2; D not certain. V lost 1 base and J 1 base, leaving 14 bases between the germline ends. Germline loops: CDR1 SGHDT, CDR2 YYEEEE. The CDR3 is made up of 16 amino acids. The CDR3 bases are TGTGCCAGCAGCTTGCGCTATCCAGGAATTAACTATGGCTACACCTTC. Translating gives CASSLRYPGINYGYTF.

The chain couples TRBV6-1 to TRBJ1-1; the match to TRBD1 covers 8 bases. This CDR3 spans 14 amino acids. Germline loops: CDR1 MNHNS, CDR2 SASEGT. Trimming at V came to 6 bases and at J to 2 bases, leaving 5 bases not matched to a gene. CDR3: CASRSPGGNTEAFF. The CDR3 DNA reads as TGTGCCAGCAGGTCTCCAGGGGGCAACACTGAAGCTTTCTTT.

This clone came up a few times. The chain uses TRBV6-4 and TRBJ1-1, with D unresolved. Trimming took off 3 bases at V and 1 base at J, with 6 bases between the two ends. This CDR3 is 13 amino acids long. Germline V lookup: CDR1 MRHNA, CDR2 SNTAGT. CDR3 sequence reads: CASSENGNTEAFF. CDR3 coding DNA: TGTGCCAGCAGTGAAAATGGGAACACTGAAGCTTTCTTT.

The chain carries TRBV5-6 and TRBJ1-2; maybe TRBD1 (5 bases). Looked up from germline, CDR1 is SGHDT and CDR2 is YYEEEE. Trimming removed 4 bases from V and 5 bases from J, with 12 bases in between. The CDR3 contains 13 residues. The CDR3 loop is CASSTGTDYGYTF. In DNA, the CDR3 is TGTGCCAGCAGCACCGGGACGGATTATGGCTACACCTTC.

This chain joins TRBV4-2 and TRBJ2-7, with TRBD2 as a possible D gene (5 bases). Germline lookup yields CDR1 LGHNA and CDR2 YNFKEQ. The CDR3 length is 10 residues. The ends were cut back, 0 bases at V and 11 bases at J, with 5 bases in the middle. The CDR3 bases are TGTGCCAGCAGCCAAGAAGCGGAGTACTTC. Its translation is CASSQEAEYF.

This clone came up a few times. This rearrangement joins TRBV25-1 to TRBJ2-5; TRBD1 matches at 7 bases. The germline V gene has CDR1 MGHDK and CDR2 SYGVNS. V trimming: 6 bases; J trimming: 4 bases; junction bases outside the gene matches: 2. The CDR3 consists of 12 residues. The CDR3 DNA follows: TGTGCCAGCAGAGGGGGCGGAGAGACCCAGTACTTC. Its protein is CASRGGGETQYF.

The CDR3 DNA is TGTGCCAGCTCACTACAGGGGGAGCAGCCCCAGCATTTT. It encodes CASSLQGEQPQHF. V usage is TRBV18 and J usage is TRBJ1-5; 8 positions match TRBD1. V shed 4 bases and J 7 bases; nucleotides not matched to a gene: 3. This CDR3 comprises 13 residues. Germline V CDR1 and CDR2: KGHSH, LQKENI.

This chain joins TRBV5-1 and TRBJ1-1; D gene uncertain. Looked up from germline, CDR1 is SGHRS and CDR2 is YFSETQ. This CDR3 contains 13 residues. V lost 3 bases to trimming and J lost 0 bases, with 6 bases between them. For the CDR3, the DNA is TGCGCCAGCAGCTCCACCCTGAACACTGAAGCTTTCTTT. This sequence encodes CASSSTLNTEAFF.

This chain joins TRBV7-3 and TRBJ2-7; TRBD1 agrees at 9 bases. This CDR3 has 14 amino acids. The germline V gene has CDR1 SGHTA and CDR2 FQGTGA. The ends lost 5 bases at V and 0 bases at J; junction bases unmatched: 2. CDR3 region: CASSRDRDSYEQYF. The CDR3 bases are TGTGCCAGCAGCCGGGACAGGGACTCCTACGAGCAGTACTTC.

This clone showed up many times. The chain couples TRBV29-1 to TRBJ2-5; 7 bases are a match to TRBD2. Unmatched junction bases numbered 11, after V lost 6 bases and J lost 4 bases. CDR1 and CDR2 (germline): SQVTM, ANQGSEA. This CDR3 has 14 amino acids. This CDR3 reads CSVGGASGRETQYF. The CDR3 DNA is TGCAGCGTGGGGGGAGCTAGCGGTAGAGAGACCCAGTACTTC.

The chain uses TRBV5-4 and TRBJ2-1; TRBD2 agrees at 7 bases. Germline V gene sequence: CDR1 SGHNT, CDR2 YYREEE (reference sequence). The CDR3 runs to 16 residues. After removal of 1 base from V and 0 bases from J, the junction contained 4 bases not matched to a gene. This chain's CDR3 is CASSLNGGSSYNEQFF. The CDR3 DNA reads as TGTGCCAGCAGCTTGAACGGCGGGAGCTCCTACAATGAGCAGTTCTTC.

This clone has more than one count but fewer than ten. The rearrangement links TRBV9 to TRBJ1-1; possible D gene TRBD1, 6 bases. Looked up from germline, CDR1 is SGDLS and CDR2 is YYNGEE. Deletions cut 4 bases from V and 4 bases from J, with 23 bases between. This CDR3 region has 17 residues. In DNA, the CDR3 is TGTGCCAGCAGCACCCTTCAGGGGCCGCGGTGGCGCACTGAAGCTTTCTTT. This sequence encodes CASSTLQGPRWRTEAFF. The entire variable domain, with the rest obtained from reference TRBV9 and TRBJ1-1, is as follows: DSGVTQTPKHLITATGQRVTLRCSPRSGDLSVYWYQQSLDQGLQFLIQYYNGEERAKGNILERFSAQQFPDLHSELNLSSLELGDSALYFCASSTLQGPRWRTEAFFGQGTRLTVV.

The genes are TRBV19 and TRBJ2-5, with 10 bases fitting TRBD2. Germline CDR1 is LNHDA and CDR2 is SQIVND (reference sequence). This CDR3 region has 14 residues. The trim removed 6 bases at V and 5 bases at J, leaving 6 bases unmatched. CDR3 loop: CASSQSGGAETQYF. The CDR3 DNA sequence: TGTGCCAGTAGCCAGAGCGGGGGGGCTGAGACCCAGTACTTC.

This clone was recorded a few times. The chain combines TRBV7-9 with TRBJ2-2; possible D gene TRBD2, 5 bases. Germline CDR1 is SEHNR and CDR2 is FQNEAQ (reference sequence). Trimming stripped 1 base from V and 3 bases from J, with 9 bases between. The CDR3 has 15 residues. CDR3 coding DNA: TGTGCCAGCAGCTTAGTCGGGGTAGACACCGGGGAGCTGTTTTTT. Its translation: CASSLVGVDTGELFF.

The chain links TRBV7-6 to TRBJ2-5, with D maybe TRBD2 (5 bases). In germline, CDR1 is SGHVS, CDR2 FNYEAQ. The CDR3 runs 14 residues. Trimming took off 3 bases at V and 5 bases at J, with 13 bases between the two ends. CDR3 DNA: TGTGCCAGCAGCTTGCGGGTTAATAGGGAGACCCAGTACTTC. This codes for CASSLRVNRETQYF. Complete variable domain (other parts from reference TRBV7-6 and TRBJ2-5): GAGVSQSPRYKVTKRGQDVALRCDPISGHVSLYWYRQALGQGPEFLTYFNYEAQQDKSGLPNDRFSAERPEGSISTLTIQRTEQRDSAMYRCASSLRVNRETQYFGPGTRLLVL.

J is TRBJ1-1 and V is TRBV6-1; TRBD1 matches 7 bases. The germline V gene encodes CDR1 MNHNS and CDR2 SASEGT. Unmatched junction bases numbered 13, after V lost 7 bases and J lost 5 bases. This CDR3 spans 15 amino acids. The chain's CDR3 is CASNPIDRVGTEAFF. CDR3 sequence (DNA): TGTGCCAGCAATCCTATCGACAGGGTTGGTACTGAAGCTTTCTTT.

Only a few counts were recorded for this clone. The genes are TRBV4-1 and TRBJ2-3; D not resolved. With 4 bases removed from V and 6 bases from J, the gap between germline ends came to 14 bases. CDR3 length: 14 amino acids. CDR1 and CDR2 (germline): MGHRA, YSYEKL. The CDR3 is CASSLLTPWDTQYF. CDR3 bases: TGCGCCAGCAGCCTCCTGACACCTTGGGATACGCAGTATTTT.

The CDR3 DNA reads as TGTGCCAGCAGCGCTATGGAGGGGGGAGATTCACCCCTCCACTTT. Translation gives CASSAMEGGDSPLHF. The chain has TRBV9 and TRBJ1-6, with D possibly being TRBD1 (6 bases). With 3 bases removed from V and 8 bases from J, the gap between germline ends came to 15 bases. The CDR3 is 15 residues long. Germline CDR1 reads SGDLS; CDR2 reads YYNGEE.

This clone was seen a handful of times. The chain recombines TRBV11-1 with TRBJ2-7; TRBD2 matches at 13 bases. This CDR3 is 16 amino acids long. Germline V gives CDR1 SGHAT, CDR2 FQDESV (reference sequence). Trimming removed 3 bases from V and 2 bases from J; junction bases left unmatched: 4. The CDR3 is CASSLGGLAGAYEQYF. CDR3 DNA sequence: TGTGCCAGCAGCTTGGGAGGACTAGCGGGAGCCTACGAGCAGTACTTC. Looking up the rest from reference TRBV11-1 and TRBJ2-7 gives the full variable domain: EAEVAQSPRYKITEKSQAVAFWCDPISGHATLYWYRQILGQGPELLVQFQDESVVDDSQLPKDRFSAERLKGVDSTLKIQPAELGDSAMYLCASSLGGLAGAYEQYFGPGTRLTVT.

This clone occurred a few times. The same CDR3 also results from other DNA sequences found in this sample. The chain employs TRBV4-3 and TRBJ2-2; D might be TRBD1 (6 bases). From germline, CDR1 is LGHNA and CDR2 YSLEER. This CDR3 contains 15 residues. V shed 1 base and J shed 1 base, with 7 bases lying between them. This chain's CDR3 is CASSQADRNTGELFF. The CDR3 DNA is TGCGCCAGCAGCCAAGCGGACAGGAACACCGGGGAGCTGTTTTTT.

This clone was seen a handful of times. This chain's CDR3 is CASSSGDQETQYF. Here the CDR3 DNA reads TGTGCCAGTTCTAGCGGGGATCAAGAGACCCAGTACTTC. The V and J genes are TRBV19 and TRBJ2-5; 9 nucleotides line up with TRBD2. Germline V gives CDR1 LNHDA, CDR2 SQIVND (reference sequence). Unmatched junction bases numbered 3, after V lost 8 bases and J lost 2 bases. This CDR3 is 13 amino acids long.